The clone carrying this T cell receptor (beta chain) showed up just a few times. Its antigen is still unknown. Mouse germline and gene names are used. Read data end 4 residues before the CDR3 end; the end is taken from the germline J gene. The same CDR3 is also encoded by other DNA sequences in this sample. The study sorted pooled cutaneous lymph node cells by CD4, CD8alpha, NKG2D, NKG2ACE and other markers. The entry originates in a study of CD8+ T cells in alopecia areata. The overall study: Spontaneously alopecic C3H/HeJ graft donors, roughly 6-13 months old, gave skin to approximately 6-10-week-old female C3H/HeJ mice.

The CDR3 spans 12 residues. Between the trimmed V and J ends, which lost 5 bases and 0 bases, there was a span of 4 bases. The V gene's germline CDR1 is FNHDT and CDR2 SITEND (reference sequence). Study-level findings and limits: Scalp lesions, especially in alopecia totalis/universalis, had higher clonality than normal scalp. Patients displayed less clarity in TCR sharing than mice, a finding possibly related to HLA.

RNA, once extracted, was reverse transcribed into cDNA for use as the sequencing template. This table comes from immunoSEQ multiplex PCR, and its TCRdb copy is limited to in-frame clones, with some not included. The sample has 250,000 or so clones, none seen only once. The chain joins TRBV19 to TRBJ2-5; D not certain. The origin of this receptor is a C3H/HeJ mouse with alopecia areata. This strain has MHC haplotype H2-k. Sequenced: CD4+ T cells sorted from a lymph node. Here the CDR3 reads CASRTNQDTQYF. CDR3 bases read: TGTGCCAGCAGGACAAACCAAGAC.